This is a list of T cell receptor beta chains from one sample in a study of CD8+ T cells in alopecia areata. Method: immunoSEQ multiplex PCR; TCRdb's copy keeps in-frame clones and lacks some. This table holds around 82,000 clones, roughly 50% found once. The source material was NKG2D-high CD8+ T cells sorted from blood. These receptors all come from a human donor with alopecia areata. The CDR3 runs from the conserved cysteine through the conserved F or W. A D gene is named only where the DNA matches it firmly. Size is stated for part of the rows, as once, few or many counts, or as a class when the clone is expanded.

TRBV29-1	NA	TRBJ1-1	NA	TGCAGCGTTGAACCCCGGAGCACTGAAGCTTTCTTT	CSVEPRSTEAFF
TRBV5-1	TRBD2	TRBJ2-1	NA	TGCGCCAGCAGTTGGACTAGCGGGGGAAACAATGAGCAGTTCTTC	CASSWTSGGNNEQFF
TRBV29-1	TRBD2	TRBJ2-1	few	TGCAGCGTTGATAGCGGGAGCTCCTACAATGAGCAGTTCTTC	CSVDSGSSYNEQFF
TRBV14	NA	TRBJ2-1	few	TGTGCCAGCAGCCAAGAAAGGGCTAGCGTAAGAAATGAGCAGTTCTTC	CASSQERASVRNEQFF
TRBV29-1	NA	TRBJ2-1	few	TGCAGCGTTGCTTACGGGAGTTCCTACAATGAGCAGTTCTTC	CSVAYGSSYNEQFF
TRBV7-9	TRBD2	TRBJ2-1	NA	TGTGCCAGCAGCCATAGCGGGGGGGCCCGCTATGAGCAGTTCTTC	CASSHSGGARYEQFF
TRBV29-1	NA	TRBJ1-1	NA	TGCAGCGTATGGACGGGCACTGAAGCTTTCTTT	CSVWTGTEAFF
TRBV14	NA	TRBJ2-7	NA	TGTGCCAGCAGCGTCGGGAACGCCTACGAGCAGTACTTC	CASSVGNAYEQYF
TRBV5-6	NA	TRBJ2-5	NA	TGTGCCAGCAGCTACCGACAGGAACAAGAGACCCAGTACTTC	CASSYRQEQETQYF
TRBV6-5	NA	TRBJ2-5	NA	TGTGCCAGCAGTACCCTAGTAGCCAGGGAGACCCAGTACTTC	CASSTLVARETQYF
TRBV4-1	NA	TRBJ2-1	NA	TGCGCCAGCAGCCCCGAACAGGCCTACAATGAGCAGTTCTTC	CASSPEQAYNEQFF
TRBV7-9	TRBD1	TRBJ1-6	once	TGTGCCAGCAGCCCGATCCGACAGGGGAATAATTCACCCCTCCACTTT	CASSPIRQGNNSPLHF
TRBV29-1	TRBD2	TRBJ2-5	NA	TGCAGCGTTGGAGCGGGAGATGAGACCCAGTACTTC	CSVGAGDETQYF
TRBV30	NA	TRBJ1-1	NA	TGTGCCTGGAGTTGGTCCGGCGCTGAAGCTTTCTTT	CAWSWSGAEAFF
TRBV30	NA	TRBJ2-7	once	TGTGCCTGGAGCGCGGACGTGGGCCACGAGCAGTACTTC	CAWSADVGHEQYF
TRBV6-6	NA	TRBJ2-7	NA	TGTGCCAGCAGCCACCGGGACTACGAGCAGTACTTC	CASSHRDYEQYF
TRBV11-2	TRBD1	TRBJ2-3	few	TGTGCCAGCAGCTTGGAAGTGGACAGGGGGCAGAGAGATACGCAGTATTTT	CASSLEVDRGQRDTQYF
TRBV7-4	NA	TRBJ2-7	few	TGTGCCAGCAGCCCCTTCTCCGAGCAGTACTTC	CASSPFSEQYF
TRBV4-3	NA	TRBJ2-1	NA	TGCGCCAGCAGCCAAGCGGTCCTGACCGAGCAGTTCTTC	CASSQAVLTEQFF
TRBV4-1	NA	TRBJ2-7	NA	TGCGCCAGCAGCCAAGCCTTTAGCTCCTACGAGCAGTACTTC	CASSQAFSSYEQYF
TRBV27	NA	TRBJ2-7	NA	TGTGCCAGCAGTCCCCCCCCGGTGCAGTACTTC	CASSPPPVQYF
TRBV4-3	NA	TRBJ1-1	NA	TGCGCCAGCAGCCAAGATTCGGACGGTAACACTGAAGCTTTCTTT	CASSQDSDGNTEAFF
TRBV13	NA	TRBJ2-7	NA	TGTGCCAGCAGCCTCGGGGAACACAAGAACGAGCAGTACTTC	CASSLGEHKNEQYF
TRBV23-1	TRBD1	TRBJ2-2	NA	TGCGCCAGCAGTCATTTCGACAGGGCCCGTCTGGTTTGGGAGTTGACCGGGGAGCTGTTTTTT	CASSHFDRARLVWELTGELFF
TRBV2	NA	TRBJ1-5	NA	TGTGCCAGCAGCGGCAGGGGCAATCAGCCCCAGCATTTT	CASSGRGNQPQHF
TRBV29-1	NA	TRBJ2-2	NA	TGCAGCGTTGAGTACGGGAACACCGGGGAGCTGTTTTTT	CSVEYGNTGELFF
TRBV23-1	NA	TRBJ1-5	NA	TGCGCCAGCAGTCCCGGGGGACCGCTTAGCAATCAGCCCCAGCATTTT	CASSPGGPLSNQPQHF
TRBV2	TRBD1	TRBJ1-1	once	TGTGCCAGAGGGACAGGTTCGACTGAAGCTTTCTTT	CARGTGSTEAFF
TRBV4-2	NA	TRBJ1-5	NA	TGTGCCAGCAGCCAAGATCTGTCAGCCGTTAGCAATCAGCCCCAGCATTTT	CASSQDLSAVSNQPQHF
TRBV27	TRBD2	TRBJ2-3	NA	TGTGCCAGCCACCCGGTCGGGGGGGCCAAAGATACGCAGTATTTT	CASHPVGGAKDTQYF
TRBV6-5	TRBD2	TRBJ2-1	NA	TGTGCCAGCAGTTCGTCTCTAGCGGTCGATGAGCAGTTCTTC	CASSSSLAVDEQFF
TRBV30	NA	TRBJ2-7	NA	TGTGCCTGGAGTATGGTGGTCGGCGAGCAGTACTTC	CAWSMVVGEQYF
TRBV15	NA	TRBJ2-1	few	TGTGCCACCAGCAGAGATCGCTCCTACAATGAGCAGTTCTTC	CATSRDRSYNEQFF
TRBV4-3	NA	TRBJ2-7	NA	TGCGCCAGCAGCCCTACGTGGGGACCGACCTACGAGCAGTACTTC	CASSPTWGPTYEQYF
TRBV9	TRBD2	TRBJ2-1	NA	TGTGCCAGCAGCTCGGGCGGGGGTGAGCAGTTCTTC	CASSSGGGEQFF
TRBV6-5	NA	TRBJ2-3	few	TGTGCCAGCAGTTACTCGAGTGGGGTAACAGATACGCAGTATTTT	CASSYSSGVTDTQYF
TRBV7-9	NA	TRBJ2-5	NA	TGTGCCAGCAGCTGGACGGTAGTTCAAGAGACCCAGTACTTC	CASSWTVVQETQYF
TRBV23-1	NA	TRBJ1-1	NA	TGCGCCAGCAGTCTACTCCCGAGTAAACGGGGCACTGAAGCTTTCTTT	CASSLLPSKRGTEAFF
TRBV29-1	TRBD2	TRBJ2-7	NA	TGCAGCGTCCCCAAAGGGGACTATACCTACGAGCAGTACTTC	CSVPKGDYTYEQYF
TRBV7-9	NA	TRBJ2-3	few	TGTGCCAGCAGCATGACGAGGACCGTAGCAGATACGCAGTATTTT	CASSMTRTVADTQYF
TRBV7-6	TRBD2	TRBJ2-1	NA	TGTGCCAGCAGCACCGCGGCGGGGGGGCCGGATGAGCAGTTCTTC	CASSTAAGGPDEQFF
TRBV9	NA	TRBJ2-1	NA	TGTGCCAGCAGCGTAACGCAGTCCTACAATGAGCAGTTCTTC	CASSVTQSYNEQFF
TRBV2	NA	TRBJ2-5	few	TGTGCCAGCAGAGAGGGGTTGTACCAAGAGACCCAGTACTTC	CASREGLYQETQYF
TRBV5-6	NA	TRBJ2-7	NA	TGTGCCAGCAGCGAGGTAGGTCAGGCTCTCGAGCAGTACTTC	CASSEVGQALEQYF
TRBV5-6	NA	TRBJ2-7	once	TGTGCCAGCACCCGTTCGGGGGGCACCTACGAGCAGTACTTC	CASTRSGGTYEQYF
TRBV27	TRBD2	TRBJ2-7	NA	TGTGCCAGCGGACTAGCGGAAACCTACGAGCAGTACTTC	CASGLAETYEQYF
TRBV7-9	NA	TRBJ1-6	NA	TGTGCCAGCAGCCCCGGGAGAATTAATTCACCCCTCCACTTT	CASSPGRINSPLHF
TRBV29-1	TRBD2	TRBJ2-1	NA	TGCAGCGTCCCAGGGCCTAGCGGGGGCAATGAGCAGTTCTTC	CSVPGPSGGNEQFF
TRBV23-1	TRBD2	TRBJ2-3	NA	TGCGCCAGCAGTCAGCCCCAGCGGGAGGGGACAGATACGCAGTATTTT	CASSQPQREGTDTQYF
TRBV7-9	TRBD2	TRBJ2-7	NA	TGTGCCAGCAGCCCCCCGGGAGGCTCCTACGAGCAGTACTTC	CASSPPGGSYEQYF
TRBV6-5	NA	TRBJ2-6	NA	TGTGCCAGCAGTCCCACAGGTAGCGGGGCCAACGTCCTGACTTTC	CASSPTGSGANVLTF
TRBV5-1	TRBD1	TRBJ2-1	NA	TGCGCCAGCAGCTTGGCGACAGGGGAGGTGGGGAATGAGCAGTTCTTC	CASSLATGEVGNEQFF
TRBV28	TRBD2	TRBJ2-7	few	TGTGCCAGCAGGCCTCTAGCGGGAGGATCGGACGAGCAGTACTTC	CASRPLAGGSDEQYF
TRBV6-6	NA	TRBJ1-5	NA	TGTGCCAGCAGCTCCATCGAGCAGCCCCAGCATTTT	CASSSIEQPQHF
TRBV29-1	NA	TRBJ2-2	NA	TGCAGCGTTGAATCCGTGCATCGAGACGGGGAGCTGTTTTTT	CSVESVHRDGELFF
TRBV28	NA	TRBJ2-4	NA	TGTGCCAGCAGAAAACAGGGAGTTCTACCCAAAAACATTCAGTACTTC	CASRKQGVLPKNIQYF
TRBV5-1	TRBD1	TRBJ2-5	NA	TGCGCCAGCAGCTCGGGGACAGAGGATCAAGAGACCCAGTACTTC	CASSSGTEDQETQYF
TRBV29-1	NA	TRBJ2-5	NA	TGCAGCGTGGTACAAGAGACCCAGTACTTC	CSVVQETQYF
TRBV29-1	TRBD2	TRBJ2-3	NA	TGCAGCGTTTTAGCGGGAGGGCCGGATACGCAGTATTTT	CSVLAGGPDTQYF